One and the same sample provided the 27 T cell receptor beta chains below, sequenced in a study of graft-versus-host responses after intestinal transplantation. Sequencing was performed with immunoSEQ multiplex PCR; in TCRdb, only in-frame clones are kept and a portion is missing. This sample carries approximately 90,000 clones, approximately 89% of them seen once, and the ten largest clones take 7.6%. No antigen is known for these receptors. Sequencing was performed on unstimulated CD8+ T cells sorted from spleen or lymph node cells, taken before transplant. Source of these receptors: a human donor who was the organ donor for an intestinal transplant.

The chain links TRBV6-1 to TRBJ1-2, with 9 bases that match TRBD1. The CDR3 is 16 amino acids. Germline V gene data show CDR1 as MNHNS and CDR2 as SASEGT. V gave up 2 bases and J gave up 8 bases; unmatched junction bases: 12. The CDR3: CASSEWALNRGLGYTF. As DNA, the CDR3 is TGTGCCAGCAGTGAATGGGCTCTGAACAGGGGGCTCGGCTACACCTTC.

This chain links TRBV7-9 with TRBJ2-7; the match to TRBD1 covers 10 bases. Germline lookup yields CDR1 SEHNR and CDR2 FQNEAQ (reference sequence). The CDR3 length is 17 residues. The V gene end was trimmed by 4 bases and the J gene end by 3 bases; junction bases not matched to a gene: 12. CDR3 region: CASSSNPGTGVFYEQYF. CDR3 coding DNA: TGTGCCAGCAGCTCTAATCCCGGGACAGGGGTTTTCTACGAGCAGTACTTC.

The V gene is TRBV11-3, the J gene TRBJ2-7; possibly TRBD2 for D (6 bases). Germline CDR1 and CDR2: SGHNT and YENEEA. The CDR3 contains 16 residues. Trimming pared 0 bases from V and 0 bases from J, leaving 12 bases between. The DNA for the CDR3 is TGTGCCAGCAGCTTAGATCAGGGCGGGGACTCCTACGAGCAGTACTTC. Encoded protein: CASSLDQGGDSYEQYF.

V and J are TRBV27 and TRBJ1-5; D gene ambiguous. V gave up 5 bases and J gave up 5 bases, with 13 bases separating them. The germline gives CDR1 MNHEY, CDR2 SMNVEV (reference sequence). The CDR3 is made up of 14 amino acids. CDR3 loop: CASSPEDGYQPQHF. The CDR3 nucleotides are TGTGCCAGCAGTCCCGAGGACGGATATCAGCCCCAGCATTTT.

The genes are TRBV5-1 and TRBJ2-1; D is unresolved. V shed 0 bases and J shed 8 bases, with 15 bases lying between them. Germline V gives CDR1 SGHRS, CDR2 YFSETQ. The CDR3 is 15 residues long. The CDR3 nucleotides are TGCGCCAGCAGCTTGGAGTTCGTCCAGTATGATGAGCAGTTCTTC. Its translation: CASSLEFVQYDEQFF. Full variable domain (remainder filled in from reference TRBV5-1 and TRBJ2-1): KAGVTQTPRYLIKTRGQQVTLSCSPISGHRSVSWYQQTPGQGLQFLFEYFSETQRNKGNFPGRFSGRQFSNSRSEMNVSTLELGDSALYLCASSLEFVQYDEQFFGPGTRLTVL.

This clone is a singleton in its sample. Here the CDR3 DNA reads TGTGCCAGCAGGGGTTGGGGACAATACAACTATGGCTACACCTTC. Residues: CASRGWGQYNYGYTF. V usage is TRBV6-7 and J usage is TRBJ1-2; TRBD1 might be the D (6 bases). TRBV6-7 is noted as an ORF with a role that remains uncertain. The CDR3 length is 15 residues. V lost 6 bases to trimming and J lost 2 bases, with 16 bases between them.

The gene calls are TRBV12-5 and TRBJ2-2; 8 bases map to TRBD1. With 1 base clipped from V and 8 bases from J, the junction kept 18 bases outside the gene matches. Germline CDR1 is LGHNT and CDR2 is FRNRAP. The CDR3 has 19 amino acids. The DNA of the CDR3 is TGTGCTAGTGGTTTGGCCTCCGGGACAGGCCGGGACGGGGAGGGGGAGCTGTTTTTT. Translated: CASGLASGTGRDGEGELFF.

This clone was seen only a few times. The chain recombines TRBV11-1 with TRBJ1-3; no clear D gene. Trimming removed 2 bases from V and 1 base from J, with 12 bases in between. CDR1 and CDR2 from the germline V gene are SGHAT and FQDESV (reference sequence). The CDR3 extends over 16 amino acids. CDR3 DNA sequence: TGTGCCAGCAGCTTATCGACCGGCGGATCTGGAAACACCATATATTTT. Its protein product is CASSLSTGGSGNTIYF.

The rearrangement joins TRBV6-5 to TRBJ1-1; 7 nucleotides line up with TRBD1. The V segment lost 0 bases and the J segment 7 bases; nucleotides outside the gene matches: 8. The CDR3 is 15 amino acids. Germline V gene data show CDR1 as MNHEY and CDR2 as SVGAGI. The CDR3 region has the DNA TGTGCCAGCAGTTACTCAGAGGGGGCAATTGATGAAGCTTTCTTT. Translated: CASSYSEGAIDEAFF.

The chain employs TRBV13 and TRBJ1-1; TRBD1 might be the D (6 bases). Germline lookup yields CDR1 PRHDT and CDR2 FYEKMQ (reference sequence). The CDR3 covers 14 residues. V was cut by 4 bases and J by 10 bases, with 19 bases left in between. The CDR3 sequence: CASSSSPRGEAAFF. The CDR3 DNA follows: TGTGCCAGCAGCTCCTCCCCCAGGGGTGAGGCAGCTTTCTTT.

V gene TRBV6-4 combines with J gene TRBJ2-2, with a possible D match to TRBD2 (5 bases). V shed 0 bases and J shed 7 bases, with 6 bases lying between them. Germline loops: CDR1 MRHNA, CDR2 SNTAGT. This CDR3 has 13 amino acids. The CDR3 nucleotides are TGTGCCAGCAGTGACTCCGGGGTCGGGGAGCTGTTTTTT. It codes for CASSDSGVGELFF.

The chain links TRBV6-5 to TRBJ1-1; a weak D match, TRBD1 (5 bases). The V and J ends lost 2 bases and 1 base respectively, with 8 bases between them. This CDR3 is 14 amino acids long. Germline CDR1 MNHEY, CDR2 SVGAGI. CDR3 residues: CASSYGAGNTEAFF. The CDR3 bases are TGTGCCAGCAGTTACGGGGCCGGGAACACTGAAGCTTTCTTT.

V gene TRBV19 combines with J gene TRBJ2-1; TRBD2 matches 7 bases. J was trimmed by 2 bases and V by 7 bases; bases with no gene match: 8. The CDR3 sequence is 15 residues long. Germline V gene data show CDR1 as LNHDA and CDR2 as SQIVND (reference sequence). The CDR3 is CASTPVAGPYNEQFF. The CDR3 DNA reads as TGTGCCAGTACTCCGGTAGCGGGTCCCTACAATGAGCAGTTCTTC.

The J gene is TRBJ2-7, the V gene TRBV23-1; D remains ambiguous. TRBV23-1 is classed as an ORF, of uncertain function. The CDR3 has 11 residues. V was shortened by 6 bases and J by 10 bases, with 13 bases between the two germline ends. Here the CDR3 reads CASSPFRSQYF. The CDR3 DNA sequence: TGCGCCAGCAGCCCCTTCCGGTCTCAGTACTTC.

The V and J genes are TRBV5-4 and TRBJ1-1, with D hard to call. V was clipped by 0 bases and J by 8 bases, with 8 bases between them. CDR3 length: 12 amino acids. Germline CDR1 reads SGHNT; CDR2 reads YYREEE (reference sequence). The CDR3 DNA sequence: TGTGCCAGCAGCTTGGCGGCGACAGAAGCTTTCTTT. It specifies CASSLAATEAFF.

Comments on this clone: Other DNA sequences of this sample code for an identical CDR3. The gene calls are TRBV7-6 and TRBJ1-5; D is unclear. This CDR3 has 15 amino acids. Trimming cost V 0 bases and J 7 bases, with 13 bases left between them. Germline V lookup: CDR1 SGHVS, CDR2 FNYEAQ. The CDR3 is CASSLAGGVGQPQHF. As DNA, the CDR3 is TGTGCCAGCAGCTTAGCAGGCGGAGTAGGGCAGCCCCAGCATTTT.

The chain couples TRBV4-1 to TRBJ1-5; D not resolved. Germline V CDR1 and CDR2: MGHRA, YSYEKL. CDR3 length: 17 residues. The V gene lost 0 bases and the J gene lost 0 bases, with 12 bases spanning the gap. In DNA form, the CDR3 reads TGCGCCAGCAGCCAAGATTGGTTGAGCGATAGCAATCAGCCCCAGCATTTT. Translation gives CASSQDWLSDSNQPQHF.

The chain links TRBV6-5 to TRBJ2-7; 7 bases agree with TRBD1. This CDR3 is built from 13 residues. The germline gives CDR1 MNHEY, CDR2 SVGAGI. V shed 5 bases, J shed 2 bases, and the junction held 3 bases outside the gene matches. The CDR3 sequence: CASSDTGAYEQYF. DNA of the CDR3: TGTGCCAGCAGTGATACAGGGGCCTACGAGCAGTACTTC.

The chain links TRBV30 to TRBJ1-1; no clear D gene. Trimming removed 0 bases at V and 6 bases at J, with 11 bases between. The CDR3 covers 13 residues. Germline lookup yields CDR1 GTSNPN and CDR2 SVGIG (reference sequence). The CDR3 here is CAWSVGQFAEAFF. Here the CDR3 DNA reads TGTGCCTGGAGTGTAGGGCAGTTCGCTGAAGCTTTCTTT.

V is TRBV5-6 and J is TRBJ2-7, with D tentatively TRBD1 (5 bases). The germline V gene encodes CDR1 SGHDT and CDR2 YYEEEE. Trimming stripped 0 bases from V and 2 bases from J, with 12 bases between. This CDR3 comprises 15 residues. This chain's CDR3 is CASSLAVAGTYEQYF. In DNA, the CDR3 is TGTGCCAGCAGCTTGGCCGTCGCAGGGACCTACGAGCAGTACTTC.

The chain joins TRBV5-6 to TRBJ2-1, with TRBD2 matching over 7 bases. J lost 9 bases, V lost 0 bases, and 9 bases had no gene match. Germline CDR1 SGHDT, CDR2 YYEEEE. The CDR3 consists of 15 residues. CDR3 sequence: CASSLGAGEGTEQFF. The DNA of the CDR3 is TGTGCCAGCAGCTTGGGTGCGGGAGAGGGGACTGAGCAGTTCTTC.

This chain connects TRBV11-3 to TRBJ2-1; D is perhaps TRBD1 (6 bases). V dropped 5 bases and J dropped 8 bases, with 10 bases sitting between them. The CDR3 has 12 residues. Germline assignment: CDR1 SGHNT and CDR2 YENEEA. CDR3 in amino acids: CASSTYRDEQFF. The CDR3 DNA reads TGTGCCAGCAGCACATACAGGGATGAGCAGTTCTTC.

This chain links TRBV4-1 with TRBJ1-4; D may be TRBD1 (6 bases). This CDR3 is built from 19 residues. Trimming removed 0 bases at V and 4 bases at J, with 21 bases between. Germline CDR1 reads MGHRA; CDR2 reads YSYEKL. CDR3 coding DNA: TGCGCCAGCAGCCAAGAGCACTTTCGGTTAGGAGGGGGTAATGAAAAACTGTTTTTT. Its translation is CASSQEHFRLGGGNEKLFF.

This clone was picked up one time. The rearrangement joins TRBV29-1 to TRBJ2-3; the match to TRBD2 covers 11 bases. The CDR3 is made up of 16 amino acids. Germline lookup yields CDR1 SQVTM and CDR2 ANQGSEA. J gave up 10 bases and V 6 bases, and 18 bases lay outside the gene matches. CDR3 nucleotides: TGCAGCGTCTTAGCGGGAGGGGGGAATAGGGGAATAGCGCAGTATTTT. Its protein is CSVLAGGGNRGIAQYF.

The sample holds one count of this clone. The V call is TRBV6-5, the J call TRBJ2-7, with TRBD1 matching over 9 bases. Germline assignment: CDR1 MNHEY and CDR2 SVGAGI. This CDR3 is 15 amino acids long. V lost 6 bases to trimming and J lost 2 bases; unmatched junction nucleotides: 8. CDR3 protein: CASRAPDRGPYEQYF. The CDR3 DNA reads TGTGCCAGCAGAGCCCCGGACAGGGGACCCTACGAGCAGTACTTC.

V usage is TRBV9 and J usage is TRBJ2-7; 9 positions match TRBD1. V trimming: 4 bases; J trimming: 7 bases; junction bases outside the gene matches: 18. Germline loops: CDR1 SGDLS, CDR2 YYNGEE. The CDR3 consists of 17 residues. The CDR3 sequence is CASSTRTGGQGPGEQYF. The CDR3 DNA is TGTGCCAGCAGCACCCGAACGGGGGGACAGGGACCGGGGGAGCAGTACTTC. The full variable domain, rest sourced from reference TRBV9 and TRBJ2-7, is DSGVTQTPKHLITATGQRVTLRCSPRSGDLSVYWYQQSLDQGLQFLIQYYNGEERAKGNILERFSAQQFPDLHSELNLSSLELGDSALYFCASSTRTGGQGPGEQYFGPGTRLTVT.

The CDR3 coding sequence is TGTGCCAGCAGCCTCCGGATAGGGGAGGACACTGAAGCTTTCTTT. Translating gives CASSLRIGEDTEAFF. This sequence joins TRBV4-2 and TRBJ1-1; perhaps TRBD1 as D (5 bases). The V gene's germline CDR1 is LGHNA and CDR2 YNFKEQ. Trimming cost V 4 bases and J 3 bases, with 15 bases left between them. This CDR3 is built from 15 residues.